Below, 17 T cell receptor beta chains from the same sample are listed, as sequenced in a study of T cells in Graves' hyperthyroidism and ophthalmopathy. TCR beta CDR3 regions were amplified from RNA transcripts. The HTBI set primed first-round TCR CDR3 RT-PCR. In TCRdb, the multiplex PCR reads were re-called with MiXCR into one record per CDR3 protein. Here the sample spans about 320,000 distinct CDR3 sequences, about 15% being singletons. The sequenced sample was blood. Receptors originate from a man aged 30 to 39 with Graves' hyperthyroidism.

This clonotype was counted at least ten times. V gene TRBV6-1 combines with J gene TRBJ2-3; D is possibly TRBD2 (5 bases). This CDR3 region has 16 residues. Germline V gene lookup returns CDR1 MNHNS and CDR2 SASEGT. Trimming cost V 6 bases and J 2 bases, with 18 bases left between them. The CDR3 is CASSSRASGFTDTQYF. CDR3 DNA sequence: TGTGCCAGCAGCAGTAGGGCGAGCGGCTTCACAGATACGCAGTATTTT.

This clonotype has at least ten counts. This rearrangement joins TRBV28 to TRBJ2-1, with 9 bases identical to TRBD1. The J segment lost 15 bases and the V segment lost 6 bases, leaving 12 bases of the junction unmatched. This CDR3 region has 13 residues. The V gene's germline CDR1 is MDHEN and CDR2 SYDVKM. This chain's CDR3 is CASSRSTGGPPFF. The CDR3 DNA reads TGTGCCAGCAGCCGCTCTACAGGGGGCCCACCGTTCTTC.

This clonotype was found many times. The rearrangement joins TRBV12-3 or TRBV12-4 to TRBJ2-5; 9 bases fit TRBD2. The length of the CDR3 is 14 residues. Losses at the gene ends were 8 bases for V and 3 bases for J; bases not matched to a gene: 7. The CDR3 nucleotides read TGTGCCAGCGGAGCGGGAGGAGCCAAAGAGACCCAGTACTTC. It codes for CASGAGGAKETQYF.

The chain recombines TRBV9 with TRBJ2-2; TRBD1 or TRBD2 may be the D gene (7 bases each). V was pared by 2 bases and J by 5 bases, with 22 bases between. Germline CDR1 reads SGDLS; CDR2 reads YYNGEE. This CDR3 spans 18 amino acids. The CDR3 here is CASSVTLTGRGGTGELFF. DNA of the CDR3: TGTGCCAGCAGCGTTACCCTGACAGGGAGGGGAGGAACCGGGGAGCTGTTTTTT.

The chain carries TRBV6-5 and TRBJ1-6; TRBD1 is a possible D gene (5 bases). The ends were cut back, 7 bases at V and 10 bases at J, with 11 bases in the middle. The CDR3 has 12 amino acids. CDR1 is MNHEY, CDR2 SVGAGI, per germline. The CDR3 DNA reads TGTGCCAGCACCTTGGGGGGGTCACCCCTCCACTTT. Its translation is CASTLGGSPLHF.

There are a few counts of this clonotype. This rearrangement joins TRBV2 to TRBJ1-5; TRBD1 matches at 8 bases. J was trimmed by 5 bases and V by 8 bases; bases with no gene match: 5. The CDR3 is made up of 13 amino acids. Germline CDR1 reads SNHLY; CDR2 reads FYNNEI. The CDR3 bases are TGTGCCAGCCAACAGGGGGAGGATCAGCCCCAGCATTTT. Translation: CASQQGEDQPQHF.

This clonotype was recorded a few times. Its ends do not fully match the called genes, so a read error is possible. The CDR3 bases are TGTGCCAGCAGCTCGACCGGGACCCGACACGGTCCCAACAACTTC. It is translated as CASSSTGTRHGPNNF. The chain couples TRBV7-8 to TRBJ2-5; tentatively, D is TRBD1 or TRBD2 (5 bases each). Germline CDR1 reads SGHVS; CDR2 reads FQNEAQ. This CDR3 spans 15 amino acids.

This clonotype was detected many times. This chain links TRBV12-3 or TRBV12-4 with TRBJ2-3; D may correspond to TRBD1 or TRBD2 (5 bases each). Trimming took 3 bases from V and 1 from J, leaving 11 bases between them. The CDR3 is made up of 15 amino acids. The CDR3 protein is CASSLGTVRTDTQYF. The CDR3 DNA is TGTGCCAGCAGTTTGGGGACGGTACGCACAGATACGCAGTATTTT.

This clonotype was detected ten times or more. The chain carries TRBV5-1 and TRBJ2-6, with D tentatively TRBD1 (5 bases). Germline loops: CDR1 SGHRS, CDR2 YFSETQ. V lost 0 bases and J lost 3, with 16 bases in between. This CDR3 region has 18 residues. The DNA for the CDR3 is TGCGCCAGCAGCTTGGGATTGAACAGGCCCATTGGGGCCAACGTCCTGACTTTC. Translated, it gives CASSLGLNRPIGANVLTF.

The chain joins TRBV7-9 to TRBJ2-7; a possible D gene is TRBD2 (6 bases). The germline V gene encodes CDR1 SEHNR and CDR2 FQNEAQ (reference sequence). This CDR3 has 16 amino acids. Trimming cost V 0 bases and J 1 base, with 13 bases left between them. CDR3 residues: CASSLAAGTLSYEQYF. CDR3 DNA sequence: TGTGCCAGCAGCTTAGCGGCCGGGACTCTATCCTACGAGCAGTACTTC.

About this clonotype: The junction does not match germline at one end; this may be a read error. The chain uses TRBV4-1 and TRBJ2-6, with D possibly being TRBD1 (5 bases). The CDR3 contains 17 residues. The germline V gene has CDR1 MGHRA and CDR2 YSYEKL. The chain's CDR3 is CASSLTSPGSGANVPTF. CDR3 nucleotides: TGCGCCAGCAGCTTGACCTCACCGGGCTCTGGGGCCAACGTCCCGACTTTC.

The gene calls are TRBV27 and TRBJ2-2; D remains ambiguous. Trimming stripped 2 bases from V and 2 bases from J, with 12 bases between. This CDR3 comprises 16 residues. The V gene's germline CDR1 is MNHEY and CDR2 SMNVEV (reference sequence). The CDR3 sequence: CASSLNQVGNTGELFF. The CDR3 nucleotides are TGTGCCAGCAGTTTAAATCAGGTGGGAAACACCGGGGAGCTGTTTTTT.

This clonotype has ten or more counts. V usage is TRBV28 and J usage is TRBJ2-2; possibly TRBD1 for D (5 bases). The CDR3 spans 15 residues. V lost 4 bases and J lost 2, with 11 bases in between. Germline lookup yields CDR1 MDHEN and CDR2 SYDVKM. CDR3 DNA sequence: TGTGCCAGCAGTTACACAGGAATTAACACCGGGGAGCTGTTTTTT. It yields the protein CASSYTGINTGELFF.

This rearrangement joins TRBV20-1 to TRBJ2-6; D might be TRBD2 (6 bases). The V end lost 1 base, the J end lost 1 base, and 8 bases lay between the germline ends. In germline, CDR1 is DFQATT, CDR2 SNEGSKA (reference sequence). This CDR3 is 15 amino acids long. CDR3 loop: CSARVGGSGANVLTF. DNA of the CDR3: TGCAGTGCTAGAGTCGGGGGATCTGGGGCCAACGTCCTGACTTTC.

There are a few counts of this clonotype. The chain is built from TRBV25-1 and TRBJ2-3; no clear D gene. The length of the CDR3 is 16 residues. V lost 2 bases and J lost 6, with 18 bases in between. CDR1 and CDR2 from the germline V gene are MGHDK and SYGVNS. The CDR3 DNA reads TGTGCCAGCAGTGAACCTCGGCCAGGATGGTCGGATACGCAGTATTTT. Translated, it gives CASSEPRPGWSDTQYF.

This clonotype was picked up many times. The rearrangement uses TRBV9 and TRBJ2-7; 8 bases are a match to TRBD2. Germline V gives CDR1 SGDLS, CDR2 YYNGEE. V dropped 4 bases and J dropped 6; count of bases not matched to a gene: 3. The CDR3 totals 12 residues. Here the CDR3 reads CASSSGLAEQYF. The CDR3 DNA reads TGTGCCAGCAGCTCAGGACTAGCCGAGCAGTACTTC.

This clonotype was seen ten or more times. The chain joins TRBV7-8 to TRBJ1-5; a possible D gene is TRBD1 (6 bases). V lost 2 bases to trimming and J lost 2 bases, with 7 bases between them. The CDR3 spans 14 residues. Germline lookup yields CDR1 SGHVS and CDR2 FQNEAQ. CDR3 bases: TGTGCCAGCAGCTTAAACAGGGGCAATCAGCCCCAGCATTTT. Translated: CASSLNRGNQPQHF.